This TCR beta chain was captured by sequencing in a study of blood T cell repertoires in COVID-19. At the level of the study: Specimens from acute and convalescent COVID-19 originated in the United States, Italy and Spain. The analysed material was cDNA or gDNA that came from T cells, B-cell-depleted T cells, or PBMCs.

Germline V gene lookup returns CDR1 MNHEY and CDR2 SVGAGI. V dropped 6 bases and J dropped 0 bases, with 14 bases sitting between them. The CDR3 covers 15 residues. Per the original data handling: Scientists estimated how many nucleated cells there were by amplifying reference gene primers. Method: immunoSEQ multiplex PCR; TCRdb's copy keeps in-frame clones and lacks some. D and trimming were read from the DNA, whereas the V and J calls and clone size are those reported in that table. The sample holds a few hundred thousand clones, 70% to 85% seen once. Source material: peripheral blood. The sequence came from a human donor with acute or convalescent COVID-19. The donor label of this sample is uncertain. This rearrangement joins TRBV6-5 to TRBJ1-2; D ambiguous. This CDR3 reads CASSLSSGANYGYTF. The DNA of the CDR3 is TGTGCCAGCAGCCTCTCCTCGGGTGCTAACTATGGCTACACCTTC.